Presented here are 25 T cell receptor beta chains from one specimen sequenced in a study of Ad26.COV2.S vaccination and SARS-CoV-2 variants. The treatment is: roughly 18 received Ad26.COV2.S at low or high dose, single or two shots; five or six received placebo; per-sample allocation not given. Sampling was performed 63 days after the first vaccine or placebo injection. TCRdb's copy holds only in-frame clones and misses some; the assay was immunoSEQ multiplex PCR. The sample lists 400,000 to 500,000 clones, about 88% occurring once. Material: peripheral blood, obtained in a trial of Ad26.COV2.S vaccine versus placebo. Receptors originate from a person aged 18-60 years who received the Ad26.COV2.S COVID-19 vaccine or a placebo.

The chain combines TRBV12-3 or TRBV12-4 with TRBJ2-1; D is uncertain. V lost 3 bases and J 4 bases, leaving 7 bases between the germline ends. This CDR3 contains 13 residues. The CDR3 DNA sequence: TGTGCCAGCAGTTTGGATACATACAATGAGCAGTTCTTC. Its protein is CASSLDTYNEQFF.

V usage is TRBV6-5 and J usage is TRBJ1-1; D not resolved. The V end lost 2 bases, the J end lost 0 bases, and 7 bases lay between the germline ends. CDR3 length: 14 amino acids. Germline V gene sequence: CDR1 MNHEY, CDR2 SVGAGI. The CDR3 region is CASSYRRVNTEAFF. DNA for the CDR3: TGTGCCAGCAGTTACCGCCGGGTGAACACTGAAGCTTTCTTT.

The rearrangement uses TRBV28 and TRBJ2-7; 7 nucleotides agree with TRBD1. J was trimmed by 1 base and V by 7 bases; bases with no gene match: 10. CDR1 and CDR2 (germline): MDHEN, SYDVKM. This CDR3 region has 15 residues. The CDR3 DNA reads as TGTGCCAGCACTGAACCGGGACAGCGGTCCTACGAGCAGTACTTC. It yields the protein CASTEPGQRSYEQYF. The complete variable domain, with remaining parts taken from reference TRBV28 and TRBJ2-7, reads DVKVTQSSRYLVKRTGEKVFLECVQDMDHENMFWYRQDPGLGLRLIYFSYDVKMKEKGDIPEGYSVSREKKERFSLILESASTNQTSMYLCASTEPGQRSYEQYFGPGTRLTVT.

The genes are TRBV15 and TRBJ2-5; 13 nucleotides align to TRBD2. In germline, CDR1 is LNHNV, CDR2 YYDKDF (reference sequence). The CDR3 contains 18 residues. V lost 5 bases to trimming and J lost 5 bases; unmatched junction nucleotides: 14. The CDR3 DNA reads TGTGCCACCAGCTCCGGGACTAGCGGGGCCCGTGCTCATGAGACCCAGTACTTC. Translated, it gives CATSSGTSGARAHETQYF.

This chain links TRBV28 with TRBJ1-6; D unclear. Deletions cut 7 bases from V and 6 bases from J, with 7 bases between. This CDR3 has 12 amino acids. Germline-derived CDR1 and CDR2 are MDHEN and SYDVKM. This chain's CDR3 is CASITLNSPLHF. CDR3 DNA: TGTGCCAGCATCACCCTTAATTCACCCCTCCACTTT.

This rearrangement joins TRBV5-4 to TRBJ1-6; D might be TRBD1 (5 bases). Trimming stripped 7 bases from V and 9 bases from J, with 17 bases between. Germline-derived CDR1 and CDR2 are SGHNT and YYREEE (reference sequence). CDR3 length equals 14 residues. CDR3 sequence: CASRKGADGSPLHF. The CDR3 DNA reads as TGTGCCAGCCGCAAAGGGGCAGATGGTTCACCCCTCCACTTT. Supplemented by reference TRBV5-4 and TRBJ1-6, the full variable domain reads ETGVTQSPTHLIKTRGQQVTLRCSSQSGHNTVSWYQQALGQGPQFIFQYYREEENGRGNFPPRFSGLQFPNYSSELNVNALELDDSALYLCASRKGADGSPLHFGNGTRLTVT.

This clone was picked up one time. The chain couples TRBV4-3 to TRBJ1-2; 11 bases align to TRBD1. This CDR3 is built from 18 residues. CDR1 is LGHNA and CDR2 is YSLEER in the germline V gene. The V gene end was trimmed by 8 bases and the J gene end by 2 bases; junction bases not matched to a gene: 16. The CDR3 loop is CASVLNEDRGHLNYGYTF. The CDR3 DNA reads as TGCGCCAGCGTACTGAACGAGGACAGGGGGCACCTAAACTATGGCTACACCTTC.

The chain combines TRBV29-1 with TRBJ2-1, with D possibly TRBD1 on 6 matching bases. CDR1 SQVTM and CDR2 ANQGSEA come from the germline V gene. V was pared by 3 bases and J by 8 bases, with 11 bases between. The CDR3 totals 12 residues. The CDR3 loop reads CSVDWGRDEQFF. The CDR3 nucleotides read TGCAGCGTTGACTGGGGGCGGGATGAGCAGTTCTTC.

The rearrangement joins TRBV4-1 to TRBJ1-4, with TRBD1 identical over 9 bases. Per the germline V gene, CDR1 is MGHRA and CDR2 is YSYEKL. CDR3 length equals 15 residues. V shed 3 bases, J shed 8 bases, and the junction held 7 bases outside the gene matches. CDR3 nucleotide sequence: TGCGCCAGCAGCCAGACAGGGGGAGGGAGAGAAAAACTGTTTTTT. It translates to CASSQTGGGREKLFF.

This clone was observed a handful of times. The CDR3, as DNA: TGTGCCAGCAGCCCACTGCACCAAGAGACCCAGTACTTC. Translated, it gives CASSPLHQETQYF. This rearrangement joins TRBV6-2 or TRBV6-3 to TRBJ2-5; no clear D. Germline assignment: CDR1 MNHEY and CDR2 SVGEGT. V was clipped by 6 bases and J by 0 bases, with 8 bases between them. The CDR3 totals 13 residues.

The chain uses TRBV3-1 (or the pseudogene TRBV3-2) and TRBJ2-3; possible D gene TRBD2, 6 bases. Trimming left V 1 base short and J 1 base short, with 15 bases between. The CDR3 totals 17 residues. Germline lookup yields CDR1 LGHDT and CDR2 YNNKEL (reference sequence). CDR3 sequence (DNA): TGTGCCAGCAGCCAAGGGACTACGTTAACCGGCACAGATACGCAGTATTTT. Its protein is CASSQGTTLTGTDTQYF.

The chain links TRBV10-3 to TRBJ1-5; no firm D call. Trimming cost V 0 bases and J 4 bases, with 19 bases left between them. Per germline, CDR1 ENHRY and CDR2 SYGVKD. There are 18 residues in the CDR3. CDR3 DNA: TGTGCCATCAGTGAGTCTCGTAATTCAGGCAGTTATAATCAGCCCCAGCATTTT. It is translated as CAISESRNSGSYNQPQHF.

The table lists this clone with a few counts. The J gene is TRBJ2-1, the V gene TRBV4-2; D is perhaps TRBD1 (5 bases). This CDR3 region has 14 residues. Trimming took 1 base from V and 6 from J, leaving 10 bases between them. Germline CDR1 reads LGHNA; CDR2 reads YNFKEQ. CDR3 residues: CASSQVTGSNEQFF. The DNA for the CDR3 is TGTGCCAGCAGCCAAGTTACAGGATCCAATGAGCAGTTCTTC.

The genes are TRBV19 and TRBJ1-1, with a weak D call TRBD1 (5 bases). CDR1 is LNHDA, CDR2 SQIVND, per germline (reference sequence). The CDR3 has 14 amino acids. With 5 bases removed from V and 4 bases from J, the gap between germline ends came to 14 bases. CDR3 sequence reads: CASSPPAGTTEAFF. The CDR3 nucleotides are TGTGCCAGTAGTCCCCCGGCGGGGACCACTGAAGCTTTCTTT.

The rearrangement links TRBV2 to TRBJ2-7, with D uncertain. Germline V gives CDR1 SNHLY, CDR2 FYNNEI. The V gene lost 7 bases and the J gene lost 2 bases, with 9 bases spanning the gap. The CDR3 length is 12 residues. CDR3 in DNA: TGTGCCAGCACGGCGCAGACCTACGAGCAGTACTTC. Protein: CASTAQTYEQYF. Complete variable domain (other parts from reference TRBV2 and TRBJ2-7): EPEVTQTPSHQVTQMGQEVILRCVPISNHLYFYWYRQILGQKVEFLVSFYNNEISEKSEIFDDQFSVERPDGSNFTLKIRSTKLEDSAMYFCASTAQTYEQYFGPGTRLTVT.

J is TRBJ2-2 and V is TRBV28, with a tentative D call TRBD1 (5 bases). V was pared by 8 bases and J by 3 bases, with 16 bases between. From germline, CDR1 is MDHEN and CDR2 SYDVKM. The CDR3 runs 15 residues. The CDR3 bases are TGTGCCAGCCACCAGGGTTATTTGGACACCGGGGAGCTGTTTTTT. It is translated as CASHQGYLDTGELFF.

V and J are TRBV6-2 or TRBV6-3 and TRBJ2-7; a possible D gene is TRBD2 (5 bases). Trimming took off 2 bases at V and 7 bases at J, with 15 bases between the two ends. The V gene's germline CDR1 is MNHEY and CDR2 SVGEGT. The CDR3 has 14 amino acids. The CDR3 protein is CASSYGGLLREQYF. DNA of the CDR3: TGTGCCAGCAGTTACGGCGGGCTGTTGCGTGAGCAGTACTTC.

The chain is built from TRBV19 and TRBJ2-3; 15 bases line up with TRBD2. Germline values: CDR1 LNHDA, CDR2 SQIVND (reference sequence). There are 17 residues in the CDR3. Trimming took 10 bases from V and 0 from J; bases not matched to a gene: 8. Here the CDR3 DNA reads TGTGCCACCATGGGACTAGCGGGAGGATTGAGCACAGATACGCAGTATTTT. Translation: CATMGLAGGLSTDTQYF.

This clone was counted once. The CDR3 nucleotides are TGTGCCAGCAGCGATATAGGTTTACACTATGGCTACACCTTC. This codes for CASSDIGLHYGYTF. The gene calls are TRBV3-1 (or the pseudogene TRBV3-2) and TRBJ1-2; D uncertain. The CDR3 covers 14 residues. V gave up 5 bases and J gave up 3 bases, with 13 bases separating them. From germline, CDR1 is LGHDT and CDR2 YNNKEL (reference sequence).

This clone was recorded only once. The chain has TRBV3-1 (or the pseudogene TRBV3-2) and TRBJ2-7; D remains ambiguous. V lost 0 bases, J lost 3 bases, and 6 bases lay in between. Germline V gene data show CDR1 as LGHDT and CDR2 as YNNKEL (reference sequence). This CDR3 is 13 amino acids long. The CDR3 DNA is TGTGCCAGCAGCCAAGACTGGGGCTACGAGCAGTACGTC. It encodes CASSQDWGYEQYV.

The genes are TRBV29-1 and TRBJ2-5; no definite D call. Deletions cut 2 bases from V and 3 bases from J, with 7 bases between. CDR1 is SQVTM, CDR2 ANQGSEA, per germline. CDR3 length: 12 residues. Here the CDR3 reads CSVERSEETQYF. The CDR3 region has the DNA TGCAGCGTTGAAAGGTCCGAAGAGACCCAGTACTTC.

This rearrangement joins TRBV19 to TRBJ1-1; 8 nucleotides match TRBD1. Germline CDR1 reads LNHDA; CDR2 reads SQIVND (reference sequence). This CDR3 contains 14 residues. The V gene end was trimmed by 4 bases and the J gene end by 1 base; junction bases not matched to a gene: 2. CDR3 bases: TGTGCCAGTAGTAACGGACAGGGGAACACTGAAGCTTTCTTT. Translating it yields CASSNGQGNTEAFF.

This rearrangement joins TRBV4-2 to TRBJ1-4, with D perhaps TRBD1 (5 bases). The CDR3 has 12 amino acids. Trimming stripped 2 bases from V and 13 bases from J, with 11 bases between. Germline values: CDR1 LGHNA, CDR2 YNFKEQ. In DNA form, the CDR3 reads TGTGCCAGCAGCCAACAACAGGTTCGACTGTTTTTT. It is translated as CASSQQQVRLFF.

The chain is built from TRBV28 and TRBJ1-2; weak D call: TRBD1 (6 bases). This CDR3 is built from 12 residues. V lost 5 bases and J 6 bases, leaving 10 bases between the germline ends. CDR1 is MDHEN, CDR2 SYDVKM, per germline. CDR3 sequence reads: CASSPRGHGYTF. The CDR3 coding sequence is TGTGCCAGCAGTCCCCGGGGGCATGGCTACACCTTC.

The chain couples TRBV5-1 to TRBJ2-1; D gene uncertain. V lost 4 bases, J lost 9 bases, and 11 bases lay in between. The CDR3 extends over 12 amino acids. The germline V gene has CDR1 SGHRS and CDR2 YFSETQ. CDR3 DNA sequence: TGCGCCAGCAGCCTCCCAGGTGGTGAGCAGTTCTTC. Protein product: CASSLPGGEQFF.